These T cell receptor beta chains were read from a single sample in a study of T cell responses to AZD1222 COVID-19 vaccine. Only in-frame clones appear in the TCRdb table, and some are missing; sequencing was by immunoSEQ multiplex PCR. The sample contains some 180,000 clones, almost 95% of which appear only once. This sample comprised peripheral blood, obtained on day 0 of AZD1222 vaccination. Receptors originate from an adult in good health. Each CDR3 is given with its conserved first and last residue. The order of the fields is D gene, V gene, J gene, CDR3 protein. The D gene is left open where the match is weak.

D: -
V: TRBV14
J: TRBJ1-2
CDR3: CASSQGNKGYGYTF

D: -
V: TRBV12-3/TRBV12-4
J: TRBJ2-7
CDR3: CASTLRGDEQYF

D: -
V: TRBV15
J: TRBJ1-5
CDR3: CATSRAGTGVNQPQHF

D: -
V: TRBV9
J: TRBJ2-3
CDR3: CASNRRITDTQYF

D: TRBD2
V: TRBV10-3
J: TRBJ2-2
CDR3: CATAGGSQYTGELFF

D: TRBD1
V: TRBV18
J: TRBJ1-2
CDR3: CASSPGQGTYGYTF

D: -
V: TRBV2
J: TRBJ1-1
CDR3: CASSSPVQGLIATEAFF

D: TRBD2
V: TRBV5-1
J: TRBJ2-3
CDR3: CAPGRGGLDTQYF

D: -
V: TRBV7-3
J: TRBJ2-2
CDR3: CASSLTGTGELFF

D: -
V: TRBV25-1
J: TRBJ1-2
CDR3: CASSESFNYGYTF

D: TRBD1
V: TRBV4-2
J: TRBJ1-1
CDR3: CASSPQGSTEAFF

D: TRBD2
V: TRBV27
J: TRBJ2-7
CDR3: CASSLSRGASYEQYF

D: TRBD1
V: TRBV19
J: TRBJ1-2
CDR3: CASRTGTEGYTF

D: -
V: TRBV5-6
J: TRBJ2-7
CDR3: CASSLGALSFYEQYF

D: -
V: TRBV7-3
J: TRBJ2-1
CDR3: CASSFAGSNEQFF

D: TRBD2
V: TRBV5-1
J: TRBJ2-3
CDR3: CASSFTSGGADTQYF

D: TRBD1
V: TRBV25-1
J: TRBJ2-7
CDR3: CASRGQGADEQYF

D: -
V: TRBV6-1
J: TRBJ2-3
CDR3: CASSEERSGTQYF

D: -
V: TRBV3-1/TRBV3-2
J: TRBJ1-1
CDR3: CASSRLNMNTEAFF

D: -
V: TRBV7-2
J: TRBJ2-3
CDR3: CASSFNVSPDTQYF

D: TRBD1
V: TRBV2
J: TRBJ2-2
CDR3: CASRRDRAGELFF

D: -
V: TRBV18
J: TRBJ1-5
CDR3: CASSPFPRQPQHF

D: TRBD1
V: TRBV28
J: TRBJ1-5
CDR3: CASRTGARNQPQHF

D: -
V: TRBV4-2
J: TRBJ1-4
CDR3: CASSQDRTWATNEKLFF

D: -
V: TRBV5-6
J: TRBJ2-2
CDR3: CASSLNTGELFF

D: TRBD1
V: TRBV14
J: TRBJ1-1
CDR3: CASSQVAGGATEAFF

D: TRBD1
V: TRBV6-5
J: TRBJ1-4
CDR3: CASRTGPATNEKLFF

D: -
V: TRBV7-9
J: TRBJ2-7
CDR3: CASRQGGEYEQYF

D: -
V: TRBV11-3
J: TRBJ1-6
CDR3: CASSPGGTNSPLHF

D: -
V: TRBV4-2
J: TRBJ1-5
CDR3: CASSQERLRNNQPQHF

D: TRBD1
V: TRBV6-6
J: TRBJ2-7
CDR3: CASSEPGQGSEEQYF

D: -
V: TRBV6-5
J: TRBJ2-7
CDR3: CASFRVSYEQYF

D: -
V: TRBV5-4
J: TRBJ1-1
CDR3: CASTRGQNTEAFF

D: TRBD1
V: TRBV7-9
J: TRBJ1-4
CDR3: CASSSGQGGEKLFF

D: -
V: TRBV5-1
J: TRBJ2-5
CDR3: CASSFLAPTETQYF

D: TRBD1
V: TRBV10-3
J: TRBJ1-5
CDR3: CAISDQGALHQPQHF

D: TRBD1
V: TRBV5-1
J: TRBJ1-1
CDR3: CASSLGDSLGVEAFF

D: -
V: TRBV7-9
J: TRBJ2-7
CDR3: CASSSIARGLSLYEQYF

D: TRBD1
V: TRBV20-1
J: TRBJ1-6
CDR3: CSASATGYNSPLHF

D: -
V: TRBV9
J: TRBJ1-2
CDR3: CASSVEGYGYTF

D: TRBD1
V: TRBV30
J: TRBJ1-6
CDR3: CAWQGQGDSPLHF

D: -
V: TRBV11-2
J: TRBJ1-1
CDR3: CASSPGRGTEAFF